These 22 T cell receptor beta chains came from one sample sequenced in a study of T cell responses to AZD1222 COVID-19 vaccine. The repertoire was sequenced with immunoSEQ multiplex PCR; TCRdb's copy has only in-frame clones and lacks some. The sample lists over 150,000 clones, roughly nine tenths occurring once. Sequenced material: peripheral blood, taken on day 0 of AZD1222 vaccination. Receptors originate from an adult in good health.

V gene TRBV5-6 combines with J gene TRBJ1-3, with D uncertain. Per germline, CDR1 SGHDT and CDR2 YYEEEE. The CDR3 is made up of 14 amino acids. Trimming took off 2 bases at V and 3 bases at J, with 9 bases between the two ends. The CDR3 here is CASSFATHGNTIYF. Written as DNA, the CDR3 is TGTGCCAGCAGCTTCGCCACTCATGGAAACACCATATATTTT.

This sequence joins TRBV3-1 (or the pseudogene TRBV3-2) and TRBJ2-7; TRBD1 matches 8 bases. CDR1 is LGHDT and CDR2 is YNNKEL in the germline V gene (reference sequence). The CDR3 spans 15 residues. With 3 bases clipped from V and 2 bases from J, the junction kept 6 bases outside the gene matches. The CDR3 region is CASSHTDRAPYEQYF. CDR3 nucleotides: TGTGCCAGCAGCCATACGGACAGGGCCCCCTACGAGCAGTACTTC.

The chain uses TRBV9 and TRBJ2-3, with 11 positions matching TRBD2. Looked up from germline, CDR1 is SGDLS and CDR2 is YYNGEE. CDR3 size: 13 residues. After removal of 7 bases from V and 5 bases from J, the junction contained 3 bases not matched to a gene. CDR3 protein: CASSSGGIDTQYF. In DNA, the CDR3 is TGTGCCAGCTCTAGCGGGGGGATAGATACGCAGTATTTT.

This chain connects TRBV7-3 to TRBJ1-2; D unclear. The CDR3 extends over 15 amino acids. CDR1 is SGHTA and CDR2 is FQGTGA in the germline V gene. The germline V and J ends were trimmed by 4 bases and 8 bases, with 20 bases remaining between them. The CDR3 sequence: CASSSFTAIPVGYTF. CDR3 sequence (DNA): TGTGCCAGCAGCTCCTTCACAGCGATCCCTGTCGGCTACACCTTC.

The genes are TRBV5-1 and TRBJ2-5; D may be TRBD2 (6 bases). Germline V lookup: CDR1 SGHRS, CDR2 YFSETQ. Trimming stripped 4 bases from V and 2 bases from J, with 15 bases between. The CDR3 runs 15 residues. The CDR3 region is CASSPRGTKQETQYF. The CDR3, as DNA: TGCGCCAGCAGCCCGCGGGGAACAAAGCAAGAGACCCAGTACTTC.

The chain links TRBV9 to TRBJ1-5; TRBD1 is a possible D gene (5 bases). Deletions cut 4 bases from V and 2 bases from J, with 16 bases between. Germline CDR1 SGDLS, CDR2 YYNGEE. This CDR3 region has 16 residues. As DNA, the CDR3 is TGTGCCAGCAGCTTAGTGGGGCCGTGGGGCAATCAGCCCCAGCATTTT. This codes for CASSLVGPWGNQPQHF.

The CDR3 DNA follows: TGTGCCAGCAGTTTAGCGGGGGGATTTATCCACAATGAGCAGTTCTTC. Its protein is CASSLAGGFIHNEQFF. V gene TRBV27 combines with J gene TRBJ2-1; 8 bases line up with TRBD2. The CDR3 runs to 16 residues. Germline V gives CDR1 MNHEY, CDR2 SMNVEV (reference sequence). Trimming removed 2 bases from V and 5 bases from J; junction bases left unmatched: 8.

The chain has TRBV11-3 and TRBJ2-2, with TRBD2 identical over 7 bases. The CDR3 is made up of 15 amino acids. Germline V lookup: CDR1 SGHNT, CDR2 YENEEA. The J segment lost 4 bases and the V segment lost 1 base, leaving 3 bases of the junction unmatched. The CDR3 sequence is CASSLAGGLTGELFF. In nucleotides, the CDR3 is TGTGCCAGCAGCTTAGCGGGGGGTCTCACCGGGGAGCTGTTTTTT.

This chain joins TRBV7-2 and TRBJ2-5; 11 nucleotides match TRBD2. The germline gives CDR1 SGHTA, CDR2 FQGNSA. The J segment lost 4 bases and the V segment lost 1 base, leaving 2 bases of the junction unmatched. The CDR3 has 15 residues. This CDR3 is CASSLGSGGGETQYF. The CDR3 DNA reads TGTGCCAGCAGCTTAGGTAGCGGGGGGGGAGAGACCCAGTACTTC.

The J gene is TRBJ2-7, the V gene TRBV5-1, with D possibly matching TRBD1 (5 bases). CDR3 length equals 13 residues. Germline V CDR1 and CDR2: SGHRS, YFSETQ. V was cut by 0 bases and J by 5 bases, with 9 bases left in between. The CDR3 spells CASSLGQGNEQYF. The DNA for the CDR3 is TGCGCCAGCAGCTTGGGGCAGGGCAACGAGCAGTACTTC.

This sequence joins TRBV2 and TRBJ2-7, with 8 bases that match TRBD1. The CDR3 consists of 14 residues. Germline lookup yields CDR1 SNHLY and CDR2 FYNNEI. Trimming cost V 7 bases and J 1 base; bases outside gene matches: 6. The CDR3 nucleotides read TGTGCCAGCAAGGAGCAGGGGGCATCCTACGAGCAGTACTTC. Translation gives CASKEQGASYEQYF. Complete variable domain (other parts from reference TRBV2 and TRBJ2-7): EPEVTQTPSHQVTQMGQEVILRCVPISNHLYFYWYRQILGQKVEFLVSFYNNEISEKSEIFDDQFSVERPDGSNFTLKIRSTKLEDSAMYFCASKEQGASYEQYFGPGTRLTVT.

The rearrangement joins TRBV2 to TRBJ2-5, with D perhaps matching TRBD2 (7 bases). CDR1 and CDR2 from the germline V gene are SNHLY and FYNNEI. The CDR3 runs 17 residues. V lost 5 bases and J 1 base, leaving 20 bases between the germline ends. CDR3: CASSPRGLGGRQETQYF. CDR3 DNA sequence: TGTGCCAGCAGTCCAAGGGGTTTGGGGGGGCGCCAAGAGACCCAGTACTTC.

This clone came up once. V is TRBV18 and J is TRBJ1-1, with 9 bases lining up with TRBD1. Germline values: CDR1 KGHSH, CDR2 LQKENI. CDR3 length: 17 amino acids. The V and J ends lost 3 bases and 6 bases, in that order; junction bases with no gene match: 14. CDR3 amino acids: CASSPNRPGQGSSEAFF. The CDR3 DNA reads TGTGCCAGCTCACCGAACAGACCTGGACAGGGGAGTTCTGAAGCTTTCTTT.

The chain carries TRBV19 and TRBJ1-5, with 7 bases that match TRBD1. The CDR3 spans 16 residues. The ends lost 3 bases at V and 2 bases at J; junction bases unmatched: 7. In germline, CDR1 is LNHDA, CDR2 SQIVND (reference sequence). The CDR3: CASSIWRGQGNQPQHF. The CDR3 DNA follows: TGTGCCAGTAGTATTTGGAGGGGGCAAGGCAATCAGCCCCAGCATTTT.

This clone showed up just once. The chain combines TRBV9 with TRBJ1-3, with a possible D match to TRBD1 (5 bases). The CDR3 contains 15 residues. Germline CDR1 reads SGDLS; CDR2 reads YYNGEE. Trimming shortened V by 2 bases and J by 0 bases, and 9 bases separated the two germline ends. The CDR3 DNA sequence: TGTGCCAGCAGCGTTCAGGGTATCTCTGGAAACACCATATATTTT. Protein product: CASSVQGISGNTIYF. Full variable domain (remainder filled in from reference TRBV9 and TRBJ1-3): DSGVTQTPKHLITATGQRVTLRCSPRSGDLSVYWYQQSLDQGLQFLIQYYNGEERAKGNILERFSAQQFPDLHSELNLSSLELGDSALYFCASSVQGISGNTIYFGEGSWLTVV.

The chain couples TRBV5-5 to TRBJ1-6, with D possibly matching TRBD1 (6 bases). The V end lost 2 bases, the J end lost 5 bases, and 17 bases lay between the germline ends. CDR1 SGHKS and CDR2 YYEKEE come from the germline V gene (reference sequence). The CDR3 has 17 residues. DNA for the CDR3: TGTGCCAGCAGCTTAGTGCCACCGGACAGCAATAATTCACCCCTCCACTTT. Protein: CASSLVPPDSNNSPLHF.

The rearrangement uses TRBV5-1 and TRBJ1-5; D may be TRBD1 (5 bases). Germline-derived CDR1 and CDR2 are SGHRS and YFSETQ. The V end lost 3 bases, the J end lost 3 bases, and 13 bases lay between the germline ends. CDR3 size: 15 residues. In nucleotides, the CDR3 is TGCGCCAGCAGCTGGGGGGGGACCTCCAATCAGCCCCAGCATTTT. It yields the protein CASSWGGTSNQPQHF.

The chain carries TRBV3-1 (or the pseudogene TRBV3-2) and TRBJ2-1, with 8 positions matching TRBD2. This CDR3 comprises 15 residues. Germline-derived CDR1 and CDR2 are LGHDT and YNNKEL (reference sequence). With 2 bases clipped from V and 6 bases from J, the junction kept 6 bases outside the gene matches. This chain's CDR3 is CASSQTGGAFNEQFF. CDR3 in DNA: TGTGCCAGCAGCCAAACCGGGGGGGCCTTCAATGAGCAGTTCTTC.

About this clone itself: The DNA is omitted, as the CDR3 cannot be located on it reliably, and the CDR3 follows TCRdb's listing. The genes are TRBV28 and TRBJ1-1; TRBD1, the D gene given by the table, was not confirmed from the DNA. Germline-derived CDR1 and CDR2 are MDHEN and SYDVKM. The CDR3 extends over 14 residues, inclusive of both ends. The CDR3 loop is CASSTSAQGDEAFF.

The chain uses TRBV7-2 and TRBJ2-7; D is ambiguous. With 5 bases removed from V and 1 base from J, the gap between germline ends came to 12 bases. From germline, CDR1 is SGHTA and CDR2 FQGNSA. There are 14 residues in the CDR3. This chain's CDR3 is CASSLRQRSYEQYF. The CDR3 DNA sequence: TGTGCCAGCAGCCTGAGGCAGCGTTCCTACGAGCAGTACTTC.

The table lists this clone with a count of one. The chain uses TRBV5-1 and TRBJ2-1; 8 bases map to TRBD2. From germline, CDR1 is SGHRS and CDR2 YFSETQ. Trimming removed 5 bases from V and 3 bases from J; junction bases left unmatched: 7. The length of the CDR3 is 15 residues. The CDR3 sequence: CASSNSGEGYNEQFF. In DNA form, the CDR3 reads TGCGCCAGCAGTAATAGCGGGGAAGGCTACAATGAGCAGTTCTTC. Together with reference TRBV5-1 and TRBJ2-1, the CDR3 gives the full variable domain: KAGVTQTPRYLIKTRGQQVTLSCSPISGHRSVSWYQQTPGQGLQFLFEYFSETQRNKGNFPGRFSGRQFSNSRSEMNVSTLELGDSALYLCASSNSGEGYNEQFFGPGTRLTVL.

This clone was picked up one time. The chain has TRBV2 and TRBJ2-3; 8 bases align to TRBD1. In germline, CDR1 is SNHLY, CDR2 FYNNEI. With 4 bases clipped from V and 4 bases from J, the junction kept 7 bases outside the gene matches. The CDR3 length is 15 residues. The CDR3 DNA follows: TGTGCCAGCAGTGGACAGGGGAAGAGGGCAGATACGCAGTATTTT. As protein: CASSGQGKRADTQYF.